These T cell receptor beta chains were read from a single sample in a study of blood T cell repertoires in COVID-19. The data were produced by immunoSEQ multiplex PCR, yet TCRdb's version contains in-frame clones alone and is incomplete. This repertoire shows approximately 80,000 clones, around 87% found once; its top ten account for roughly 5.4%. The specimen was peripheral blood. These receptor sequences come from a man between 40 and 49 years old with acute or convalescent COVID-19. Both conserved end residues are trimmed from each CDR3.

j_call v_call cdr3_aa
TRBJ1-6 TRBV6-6 ASSPTGTQGYSPLH
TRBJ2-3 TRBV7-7 ASSLGQRTDTQY
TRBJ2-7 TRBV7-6 ASSPAVQGYEQY
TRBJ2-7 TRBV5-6 ASSFDRQTYEQY
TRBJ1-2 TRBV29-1 SVAGVNGGYT
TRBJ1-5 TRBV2 ASSRGLDQPQH
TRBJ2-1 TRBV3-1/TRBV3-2 ASSPLANAEQF
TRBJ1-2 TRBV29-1 SVDSGGSYGYT
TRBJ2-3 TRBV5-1 ASSWGDRASTDTQY
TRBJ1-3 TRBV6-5 ASSYLSSGNTIY
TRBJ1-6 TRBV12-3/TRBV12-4 ASSLIVPPLH
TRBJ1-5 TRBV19 ASSIKTGFNQPQH
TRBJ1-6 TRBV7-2 ASSFLFADSSYNSPLH
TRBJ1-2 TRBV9 ASSAHPRGGNYGYT
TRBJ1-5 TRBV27 ASSFLGDSNQPQH
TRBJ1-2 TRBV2 ASSEAHSPYGYT
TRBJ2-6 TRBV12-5 ASGFSGSGANVLT
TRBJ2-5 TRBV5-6 ASSSAWTGGGGETQY
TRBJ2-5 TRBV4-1 ASSQDGLSQETQY
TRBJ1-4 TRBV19 ASRRGQGNEKLF
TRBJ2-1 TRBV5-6 ASSLLFSGADEQF
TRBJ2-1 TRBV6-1 ASSEASSGGWYNEQF
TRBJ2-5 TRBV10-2 ASSESGLASGETQY
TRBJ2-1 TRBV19 ASSISSASPGMQF
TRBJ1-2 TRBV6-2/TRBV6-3 ASSYSSRDNGGYT
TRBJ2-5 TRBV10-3 AISPTLQETQY
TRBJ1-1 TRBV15 ATSTGGRSEAF
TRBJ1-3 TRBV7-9 ASSSQTGGNTIY
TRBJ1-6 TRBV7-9 ASSLFIASYNSPLH
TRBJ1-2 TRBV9 ASSSQTGPMGYT
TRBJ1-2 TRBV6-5 ASSSKSGRRRGGYT
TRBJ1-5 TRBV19 ASSIGRPLSNQPQH
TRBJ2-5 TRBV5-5 ASSFFGGNQETQY
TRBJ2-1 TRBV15 ATSREGGMDEQF
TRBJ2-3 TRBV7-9 ASSLVAALAGVKDTQY
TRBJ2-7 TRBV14 ASSQIPRDTYEQY
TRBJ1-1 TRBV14 ASSEGARTEAF
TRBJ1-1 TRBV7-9 ASSPQSLAAF
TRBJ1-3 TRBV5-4 ASSVDIHGNTIY
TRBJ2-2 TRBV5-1 ASSQVGGVGELF
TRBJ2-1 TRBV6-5 ASSWDREYYNEQF
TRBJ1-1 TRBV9 ASSVPGRAEAF
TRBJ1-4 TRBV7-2 ASSRDTGGTNEKLF
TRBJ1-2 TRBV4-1 ASSQDRRGNYGYT
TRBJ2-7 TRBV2 ASSGGLGEQY
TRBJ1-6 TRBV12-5 ASGLGHNNSPLH
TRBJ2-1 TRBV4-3 ASSQEGGAGNEQF
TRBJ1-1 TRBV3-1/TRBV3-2 ASSQQGLMNTEAF
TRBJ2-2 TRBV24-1 ATSDPLGRTGELF
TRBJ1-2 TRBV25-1 ASSEGVNYGYT
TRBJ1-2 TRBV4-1 ASSQGQGAPFYGYT
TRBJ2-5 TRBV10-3 ATRTSGDQETQY
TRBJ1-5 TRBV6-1 ASSEGGGGSNQPQH
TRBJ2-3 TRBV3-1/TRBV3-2 ASSQDWTGGPDTQY
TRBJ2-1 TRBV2 ASSEEPVAGPGDEQF
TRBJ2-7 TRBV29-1 SVDRGHEQY
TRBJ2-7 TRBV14 ASSTRQGSYEQY
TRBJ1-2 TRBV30 AWSVAGSNYGYT
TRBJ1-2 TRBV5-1 ASSSRRAGGYT